The 8 T cell receptor beta chains listed next were all sequenced from one sample in a study of cytomegalovirus exposure and HLA in healthy donors. Primers for the PCR totalled 60 Vbeta and 13 Jbeta. Repertoires were generated with immunoSEQ multiplex PCR, while TCRdb's copy carries only in-frame clones and drops some. The sample has about 120,000 clones; roughly 80% are singletons. The sequenced sample consisted of PBMCs. The receptors originated from a woman between 25 and 40 years old in good health and CMV-seropositive.

The J gene is TRBJ2-7, the V gene TRBV6-5; tentatively, D is TRBD2 (6 bases). Germline V gene lookup returns CDR1 MNHEY and CDR2 SVGAGI. The V gene lost 4 bases and the J gene lost 1 base, with 14 bases spanning the gap. The CDR3 has 15 residues. In DNA form, the CDR3 reads TGTGCCAGCAGTTTCGGGGGAATAATGTCCTACGAGCAGTACTTC. Protein: CASSFGGIMSYEQYF.

J is TRBJ2-5 and V is TRBV9; D unclear. Trimming took 6 bases from V and 4 from J, leaving 13 bases between them. Germline V CDR1 and CDR2: SGDLS, YYNGEE. The CDR3 is 13 residues long. The CDR3 DNA is TGTGCCAGCAACCGAGGCTACCCAGAGACCCAGTACTTC. Its translation is CASNRGYPETQYF.

The chain has TRBV7-2 and TRBJ2-3, with D hard to call. From germline, CDR1 is SGHTA and CDR2 FQGNSA. The CDR3 loop spans 15 amino acids. Trimming shortened V by 5 bases and J by 0 bases, and 12 bases separated the two germline ends. CDR3 residues: CASSRFPSSTDTQYF. In DNA, the CDR3 is TGTGCCAGCAGCCGGTTCCCTTCTAGCACAGATACGCAGTATTTT. The complete variable domain, with remaining parts taken from reference TRBV7-2 and TRBJ2-3, reads GAGVSQSPSNKVTEKGKDVELRCDPISGHTALYWYRQSLGQGLEFLIYFQGNSAPDKSGLPSDRFSAERTGGSVSTLTIQRTQQEDSAVYLCASSRFPSSTDTQYFGPGTRLTVL.

The sample holds one count of this clone. This chain links TRBV4-1 with TRBJ2-7; 11 nucleotides agree with TRBD1. The CDR3 extends over 15 amino acids. V dropped 0 bases and J dropped 2; count of bases not matched to a gene: 0. Germline lookup yields CDR1 MGHRA and CDR2 YSYEKL. Here the CDR3 reads CASSQEGQGAYEQYF. As DNA, the CDR3 is TGCGCCAGCAGCCAAGAGGGACAGGGGGCCTACGAGCAGTACTTC.

This rearrangement joins TRBV28 to TRBJ1-2; 8 bases are a match to TRBD1. The CDR3 runs to 15 residues. CDR1 and CDR2 from the germline V gene are MDHEN and SYDVKM. The J segment lost 2 bases and the V segment lost 6 bases, leaving 8 bases of the junction unmatched. The CDR3 is CASSPAGGRNYGYTF. The CDR3 DNA is TGTGCCAGCAGCCCAGCAGGGGGCAGGAACTATGGCTACACCTTC.

This chain links TRBV5-4 with TRBJ2-5; D is possibly TRBD1 (6 bases). Per germline, CDR1 SGHNT and CDR2 YYREEE (reference sequence). CDR3 length: 14 residues. Trimming pared 1 base from V and 0 bases from J, leaving 7 bases between. CDR3 nucleotides: TGTGCCAGCAGCTTGCAGGGGAACCAAGAGACCCAGTACTTC. Translating gives CASSLQGNQETQYF.

The rearrangement joins TRBV4-3 to TRBJ1-4; D is perhaps TRBD1 (5 bases). The CDR3 is 14 residues long. The V and J ends lost 1 base and 8 bases respectively, with 11 bases between them. Per germline, CDR1 LGHNA and CDR2 YSLEER. The CDR3 here is CASSQGRQGEKLFF. The CDR3 coding sequence is TGCGCCAGCAGCCAAGGAAGGCAGGGAGAAAAACTGTTTTTT.

In its sample, this clone was seen once. This chain links TRBV6-6 with TRBJ2-5, with 7 bases matching TRBD1. The CDR3 has 13 residues. Germline V gene lookup returns CDR1 MNHNY and CDR2 SVGAGI (reference sequence). Trimming took 4 bases from V and 9 from J; bases not matched to a gene: 8. The CDR3 protein is CASSSGQTGAQYF. The CDR3 DNA reads as TGTGCCAGCAGTTCGGGACAAACAGGGGCCCAGTACTTC.